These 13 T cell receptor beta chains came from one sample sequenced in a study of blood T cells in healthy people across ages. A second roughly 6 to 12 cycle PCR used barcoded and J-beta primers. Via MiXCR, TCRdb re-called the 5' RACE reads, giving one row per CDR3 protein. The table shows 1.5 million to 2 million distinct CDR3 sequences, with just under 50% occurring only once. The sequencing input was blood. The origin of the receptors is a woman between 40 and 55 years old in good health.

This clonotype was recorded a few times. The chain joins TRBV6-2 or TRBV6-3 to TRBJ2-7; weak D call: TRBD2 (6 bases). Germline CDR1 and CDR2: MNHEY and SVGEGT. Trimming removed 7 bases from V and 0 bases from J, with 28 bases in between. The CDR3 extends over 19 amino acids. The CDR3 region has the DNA TGTGCCAGCAACCCCGTCGGGGAGGACAAGTACGGGAACTCCTACGAGCAGTACTTC. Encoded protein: CASNPVGEDKYGNSYEQYF.

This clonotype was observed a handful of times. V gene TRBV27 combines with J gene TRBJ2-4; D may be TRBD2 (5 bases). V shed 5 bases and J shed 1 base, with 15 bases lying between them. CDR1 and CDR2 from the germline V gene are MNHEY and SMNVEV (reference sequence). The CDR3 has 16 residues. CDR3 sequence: CASSPSLGGAKNIQYF. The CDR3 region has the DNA TGTGCCAGCAGTCCGTCACTCGGCGGGGCCAAAAACATTCAGTACTTC.

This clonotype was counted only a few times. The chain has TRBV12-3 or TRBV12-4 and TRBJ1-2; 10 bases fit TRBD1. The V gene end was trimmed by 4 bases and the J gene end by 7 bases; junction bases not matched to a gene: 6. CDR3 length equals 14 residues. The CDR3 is CASSSYRDRGGYTF. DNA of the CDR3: TGTGCCAGCAGTTCCTACCGGGACAGGGGTGGCTACACCTTC.

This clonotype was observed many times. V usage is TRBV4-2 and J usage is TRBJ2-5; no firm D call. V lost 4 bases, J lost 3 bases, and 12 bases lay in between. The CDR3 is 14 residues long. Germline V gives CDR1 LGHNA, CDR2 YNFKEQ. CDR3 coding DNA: TGTGCCAGCAGCCCTCACGGACGCGAAGAGACCCAGTACTTC. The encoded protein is CASSPHGREETQYF.

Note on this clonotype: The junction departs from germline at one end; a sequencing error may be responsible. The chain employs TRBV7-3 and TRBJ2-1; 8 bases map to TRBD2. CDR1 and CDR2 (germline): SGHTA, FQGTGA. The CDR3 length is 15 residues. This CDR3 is CASSRGGSEENEQFF. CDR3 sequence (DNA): TGTGCTAGCAGCCGGGGGGGCTCGGAAGAAAATGAGCAGTTCTTC.

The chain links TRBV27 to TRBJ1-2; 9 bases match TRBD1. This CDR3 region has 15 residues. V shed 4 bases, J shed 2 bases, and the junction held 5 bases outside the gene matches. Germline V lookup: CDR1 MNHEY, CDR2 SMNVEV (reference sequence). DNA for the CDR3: TGTGCCAGCAGTTCTGGGACAGGGAGGAACTATGGCTACACCTTC. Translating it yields CASSSGTGRNYGYTF.

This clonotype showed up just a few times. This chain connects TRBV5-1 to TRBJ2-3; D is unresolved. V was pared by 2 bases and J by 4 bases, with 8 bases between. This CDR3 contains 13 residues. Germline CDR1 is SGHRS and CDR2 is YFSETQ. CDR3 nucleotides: TGCGCCAGCAGCTTCAACCAAGCAGATACGCAGTATTTT. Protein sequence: CASSFNQADTQYF.

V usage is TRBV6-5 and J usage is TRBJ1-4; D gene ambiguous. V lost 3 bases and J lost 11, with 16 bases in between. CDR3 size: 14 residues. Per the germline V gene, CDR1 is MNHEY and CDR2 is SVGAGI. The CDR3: CASSYSRWELKLFF. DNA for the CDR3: TGTGCCAGCAGTTATAGTCGGTGGGAGTTGAAACTGTTTTTT.

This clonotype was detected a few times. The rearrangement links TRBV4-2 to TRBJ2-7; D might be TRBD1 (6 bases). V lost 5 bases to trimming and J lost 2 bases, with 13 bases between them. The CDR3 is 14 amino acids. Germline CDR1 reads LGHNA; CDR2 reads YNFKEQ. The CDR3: CASSSRDTAYEQYF. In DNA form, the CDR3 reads TGTGCCAGCAGCTCTCGGGACACAGCCTACGAGCAGTACTTC.

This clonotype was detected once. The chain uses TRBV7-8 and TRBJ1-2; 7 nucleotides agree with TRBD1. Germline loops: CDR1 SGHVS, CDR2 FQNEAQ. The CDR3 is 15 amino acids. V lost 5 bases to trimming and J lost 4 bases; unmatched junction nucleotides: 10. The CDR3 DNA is TGTGCCAGCAGCCAGACGTCCAGGGGGTTCTATGGCTACACCTTC. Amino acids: CASSQTSRGFYGYTF. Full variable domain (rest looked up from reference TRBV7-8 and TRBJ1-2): GAGVSQSPRYKVAKRGQDVALRCDPISGHVSLFWYQQALGQGPEFLTYFQNEAQLDKSGLPSDRFFAERPEGSVSTLKIQRTQQEDSAVYLCASSQTSRGFYGYTFGSGTRLTVV.

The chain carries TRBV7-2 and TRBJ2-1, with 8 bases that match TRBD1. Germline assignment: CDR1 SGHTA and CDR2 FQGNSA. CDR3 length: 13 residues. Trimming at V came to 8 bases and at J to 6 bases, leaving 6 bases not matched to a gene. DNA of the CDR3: TGTGCCAGCGGACTCGACAGGGGCAATGAGCAGTTCTTC. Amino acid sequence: CASGLDRGNEQFF.

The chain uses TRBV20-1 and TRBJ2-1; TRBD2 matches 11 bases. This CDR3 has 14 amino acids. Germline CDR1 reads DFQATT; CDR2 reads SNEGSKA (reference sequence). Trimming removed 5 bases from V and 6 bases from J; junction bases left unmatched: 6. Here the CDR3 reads CSARSSGGLNEQFF. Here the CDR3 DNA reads TGCAGTGCTCGTTCTAGCGGGGGGCTCAATGAGCAGTTCTTC.

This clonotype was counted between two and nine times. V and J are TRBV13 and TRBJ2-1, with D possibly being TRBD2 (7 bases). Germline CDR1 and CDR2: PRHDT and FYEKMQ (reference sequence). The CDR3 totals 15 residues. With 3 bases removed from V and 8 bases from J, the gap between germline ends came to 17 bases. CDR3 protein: CASSLGGGPLHEQFF. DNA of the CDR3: TGTGCCAGCAGCTTGGGGGGGGGGCCTCTCCATGAGCAGTTCTTC.